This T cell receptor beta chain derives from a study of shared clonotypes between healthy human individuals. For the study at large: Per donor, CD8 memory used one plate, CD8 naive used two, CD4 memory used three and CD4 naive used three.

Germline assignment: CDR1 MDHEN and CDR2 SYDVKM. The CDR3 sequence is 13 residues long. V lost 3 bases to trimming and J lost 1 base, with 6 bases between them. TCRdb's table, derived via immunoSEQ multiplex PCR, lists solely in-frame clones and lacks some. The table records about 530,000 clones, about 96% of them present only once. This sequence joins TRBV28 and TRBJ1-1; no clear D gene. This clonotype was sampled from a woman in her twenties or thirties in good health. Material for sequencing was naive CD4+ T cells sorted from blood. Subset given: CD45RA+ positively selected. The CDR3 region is CASSFLRNTEAFF. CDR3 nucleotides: TGTGCCAGCAGTTTCTTAAGGAACACTGAAGCTTTCTTT.